This note documents a single T cell receptor beta chain sequence. Patients presented with locally advanced or metastatic urothelial carcinoma. Pretreatment and on-treatment samples were taken, numbering 1 to 8 per patient. The data were produced by immunoSEQ multiplex PCR, yet TCRdb's version contains in-frame clones alone and is incomplete. Here the sample spans 100,000 or so clones, around 85% being singletons. This entry comes from a study of PD-L1 blockade in urothelial cancer. On the study more broadly: Twenty-five out of 29 patients were men whose urothelial cancer was bladder-origin.

The CDR3 length is 14 residues. Germline CDR1 is GTSNPN and CDR2 is SVGIG (reference sequence). V lost 3 bases to trimming and J lost 2 bases, with 11 bases between them. The sequencing here drew on PBMCs, taken around atezolizumab (anti-PD-L1) treatment. The clonotype comes from a man between 45 and 60 years old with urothelial cancer. The chain couples TRBV30 to TRBJ1-5; tentatively, D is TRBD1 (5 bases). In nucleotides, the CDR3 is TGTGCCTGGAGCAGGGTCATCGGCAATCAGCCCCAGCATTTT. Protein: CAWSRVIGNQPQHF. Supplemented by reference TRBV30 and TRBJ1-5, the full variable domain reads SQTIHQWPATLVQPVGSPLSLECTVEGTSNPNLYWYRQAAGRGLQLLFYSVGIGQISSEVPQNLSASRPQDRQFILSSKKLLLSDSGFYLCAWSRVIGNQPQHFGDGTRLSIL.